This passage covers 28 T cell receptor beta chains from one sample sequenced in a study of beta chain features in type 1 diabetes. The antigens these receptors bind are not known. Whole-study results and caveats: Shortening that was moderate but significant affected the TCRB CDR3s of Type 1 diabetes patients in all four CD4+ subsets.

Every isolated RNA sample was fully reverse transcribed, so sequencing captured expressed TCRB transcripts. TCRdb's copy holds only in-frame clones and misses some; the assay was immunoSEQ multiplex PCR. This sample has about 150,000 clones, with roughly 8% found just once. Sequenced: central memory CD4+ T cells from blood. The receptor set was obtained from a man aged 18-30 years with type 1 diabetes.

A few counts support this clone. V and J are TRBV30 and TRBJ1-1, with TRBD1 matching over 7 bases. The junction had 9 bases not matched to a gene; V was cut back by 4 bases and J by 1 base. This CDR3 comprises 15 residues. Germline CDR1 and CDR2: GTSNPN and SVGIG (reference sequence). The CDR3 here is CAWIGNRGKNTEAFF. DNA of the CDR3: TGTGCCTGGATTGGTAACAGGGGAAAGAACACTGAAGCTTTCTTT.

The chain employs TRBV13 and TRBJ2-1; 12 bases are shared with TRBD2. The trim removed 2 bases at V and 9 bases at J, leaving 5 bases unmatched. In germline, CDR1 is PRHDT, CDR2 FYEKMQ (reference sequence). The length of the CDR3 is 15 residues. CDR3 region: CASSLSSGGAFEQFF. CDR3 nucleotides: TGTGCCAGCAGCTTATCTAGCGGGGGGGCCTTTGAGCAGTTCTTC.

This clone came up a few times. This sample includes further DNA sequences coding for the same CDR3. The chain links TRBV7-9 to TRBJ1-2; maybe TRBD1 (6 bases). V dropped 5 bases and J dropped 5 bases, with 12 bases sitting between them. The CDR3 covers 13 residues. CDR1 is SEHNR and CDR2 is FQNEAQ in the germline V gene (reference sequence). CDR3 DNA sequence: TGTGCCAGCAGCCCCGGACAGCGATATGGCTACACCTTC. It yields the protein CASSPGQRYGYTF.

V gene TRBV7-2 combines with J gene TRBJ1-4; 7 nucleotides line up with TRBD1. The CDR3 covers 15 residues. The V and J ends lost 4 bases and 7 bases, in that order; junction bases with no gene match: 9. Germline CDR1 reads SGHTA; CDR2 reads FQGNSA. The CDR3 DNA reads TGTGCCAGCAGCTCCGTCGACAGGGCGGGTGAAAAACTGTTTTTT. Its protein is CASSSVDRAGEKLFF.

Only a few counts were recorded for this clone. The CDR3 sequence is CASREGTSGSAQYF. The CDR3 DNA is TGTGCCAGCAGGGAAGGTACTAGCGGGAGCGCGCAGTATTTT. The chain links TRBV4-2 to TRBJ2-3, with 11 bases lining up with TRBD2. The V segment lost 6 bases and the J segment 10 bases; nucleotides outside the gene matches: 9. The CDR3 loop spans 14 amino acids. Germline V lookup: CDR1 LGHNA, CDR2 YNFKEQ.

The sample holds many counts of this clone. The gene calls are TRBV23-1 and TRBJ1-2; 7 nucleotides align to TRBD1. TRBV23-1 is known as an ORF, though its function is uncertain. V was clipped by 6 bases and J by 7 bases; unmatched bases: 8. CDR3 length equals 13 residues. CDR3 nucleotides: TGCGCCAGCAGGGGGGACAGCCTGTCTGGCTACACCTTC. Residues: CASRGDSLSGYTF.

The V gene is TRBV11-2, the J gene TRBJ2-7; D is possibly TRBD2 (7 bases). The CDR3 contains 15 residues. The V gene lost 3 bases and the J gene lost 1 base, with 13 bases spanning the gap. Germline V gene lookup returns CDR1 SGHAT and CDR2 FQNNGV. CDR3 DNA sequence: TGTGCCAGCAGCTTCCTCCGGGGGGCATCCTACGAGCAGTACTTC. Amino acid sequence: CASSFLRGASYEQYF.

This clone was seen only a few times. The chain is built from TRBV30 and TRBJ2-3; maybe TRBD1 (6 bases). Germline V gives CDR1 GTSNPN, CDR2 SVGIG (reference sequence). The length of the CDR3 is 12 residues. V lost 3 bases and J lost 5, with 9 bases in between. The CDR3 nucleotides read TGTGCCTGGAGCGAACAGGGAGATACGCAGTATTTT. This gives the protein CAWSEQGDTQYF.

The genes are TRBV5-6 and TRBJ2-3, with TRBD1 identical over 8 bases. Germline V lookup: CDR1 SGHDT, CDR2 YYEEEE. With 7 bases clipped from V and 6 bases from J, the junction kept 19 bases outside the gene matches. The CDR3 contains 17 residues. For the CDR3, the DNA is TGTGCCAGCGGACACCCGAAAGACAGGGGTTTAGCGGATACGCAGTATTTT. It encodes CASGHPKDRGLADTQYF.

V gene TRBV19 combines with J gene TRBJ1-5; TRBD1 agrees at 8 bases. The J segment lost 0 bases and the V segment lost 7 bases, leaving 5 bases of the junction unmatched. CDR3 length: 15 amino acids. Germline loops: CDR1 LNHDA, CDR2 SQIVND (reference sequence). Here the CDR3 reads CASTIQGGSNQPQHF. DNA of the CDR3: TGTGCCAGTACCATACAGGGGGGTAGCAATCAGCCCCAGCATTTT.

This clone showed up just a few times. V is TRBV7-2 and J is TRBJ2-3; D is unresolved. The germline V gene encodes CDR1 SGHTA and CDR2 FQGNSA. This CDR3 comprises 13 residues. Trimming stripped 1 base from V and 4 bases from J, with 6 bases between. Written as DNA, the CDR3 is TGTGCCAGCAGCTTAGTGGCCTCAGATACGCAGTATTTT. As protein: CASSLVASDTQYF.

J is TRBJ1-1 and V is TRBV4-1; the D is unclear. Germline assignment: CDR1 MGHRA and CDR2 YSYEKL. Trimming removed 3 bases from V and 6 bases from J, with 17 bases in between. The CDR3 spans 15 residues. The CDR3 sequence is CASSQQIRAGAEAFF. The CDR3 coding sequence is TGCGCCAGCAGCCAGCAGATTAGGGCGGGAGCTGAAGCTTTCTTT.

The table lists this clone with a few counts. This rearrangement joins TRBV5-6 to TRBJ2-3, with D tentatively TRBD1 (5 bases). This CDR3 has 14 residues. Trimming removed 5 bases at V and 2 bases at J, with 12 bases between. In germline, CDR1 is SGHDT, CDR2 YYEEEE. CDR3 nucleotides: TGTGCCAGCAGTCAGGGATCTTACACAGATACGCAGTATTTT. This gives the protein CASSQGSYTDTQYF.

This clone showed up just a few times. The J gene is TRBJ2-1, the V gene TRBV25-1, with TRBD2 matching over 10 bases. Germline V gene data show CDR1 as MGHDK and CDR2 as SYGVNS. With 2 bases clipped from V and 9 bases from J, the junction kept 4 bases outside the gene matches. CDR3 length equals 14 residues. The CDR3, as DNA: TGTGCCAGCAGTGAAAAGGTAGCGGGAGGTGAGCAGTTCTTC. This codes for CASSEKVAGGEQFF.

The chain carries TRBV30 and TRBJ2-3; D gene uncertain. CDR1 is GTSNPN, CDR2 SVGIG, per germline (reference sequence). With 0 bases removed from V and 8 bases from J, the gap between germline ends came to 9 bases. The CDR3 runs 12 residues. In DNA, the CDR3 is TGTGCCTGGAGTGTCTTCCACTCTACGCAGTATTTT. Its protein is CAWSVFHSTQYF.

This clone was observed a few times. The V and J genes are TRBV18 and TRBJ1-4; D remains ambiguous. CDR1 and CDR2 from the germline V gene are KGHSH and LQKENI. The CDR3 covers 14 residues. Trimming took off 3 bases at V and 4 bases at J, with 9 bases between the two ends. CDR3 in amino acids: CASSPKRLNEKLFF. CDR3 bases: TGTGCCAGCTCACCGAAGCGCCTTAATGAAAAACTGTTTTTT.

This clone came up a few times. The rearrangement joins TRBV15 to TRBJ2-5; D remains unclear. The CDR3 totals 13 residues. In germline, CDR1 is LNHNV, CDR2 YYDKDF (reference sequence). Trimming shortened V by 1 base and J by 2 bases, and 5 bases separated the two germline ends. Written as DNA, the CDR3 is TGTGCCACCAGCAGAGCCCCTCAAGAGACCCAGTACTTC. Encoded protein: CATSRAPQETQYF.

This clone was seen a single time. The J gene is TRBJ2-4, the V gene TRBV7-8; no clear D. V dropped 8 bases and J dropped 3 bases, with 11 bases sitting between them. The CDR3 runs to 13 residues. Germline values: CDR1 SGHVS, CDR2 FQNEAQ. This chain's CDR3 is CASSEPDKNIQYF. CDR3 nucleotide sequence: TGTGCCAGCTCCGAGCCTGACAAAAACATTCAGTACTTC.

The V call is TRBV29-1, the J call TRBJ1-1; D unresolved. Trimming took 5 bases from V and 0 from J, leaving 10 bases between them. CDR3 size: 13 residues. CDR1 and CDR2 (germline): SQVTM, ANQGSEA. The CDR3 sequence is CSVRGDMNTEAFF. The CDR3 bases are TGCAGCGTTCGGGGAGACATGAACACTGAAGCTTTCTTT.

This clone appeared a few times. This chain links TRBV5-6 with TRBJ2-2, with TRBD1 identical over 9 bases. The CDR3 sequence is 14 residues long. CDR1 is SGHDT, CDR2 YYEEEE, per germline. J was trimmed by 10 bases and V by 8 bases; bases with no gene match: 12. The CDR3 DNA reads as TGTGCCAGTAGGATGGGACAGGGAGTAGAGGAGCTGTTTTTT. Its protein product is CASRMGQGVEELFF.

In its sample, this clone was seen a few times. The chain couples TRBV11-2 to TRBJ1-1; D possibly corresponds to TRBD1 (5 bases). CDR1 is SGHAT and CDR2 is FQNNGV in the germline V gene. The CDR3 is 14 residues long. Trimming took off 0 bases at V and 7 bases at J, with 12 bases between the two ends. CDR3 in DNA: TGTGCCAGCAGCTTAGATGTGGGGGGGAGTGAAGCTTTCTTT. Translation gives CASSLDVGGSEAFF.

This clone was seen a few times. This chain links TRBV15 with TRBJ2-3, with 7 bases that match TRBD1. Unmatched junction bases numbered 1, after V lost 1 base and J lost 3 bases. CDR3 length: 14 residues. CDR1 and CDR2 (germline): LNHNV, YYDKDF (reference sequence). Written as DNA, the CDR3 is TGTGCCACCAGCAGAGCACAGGGGACAGATACGCAGTATTTT. Its protein is CATSRAQGTDTQYF.

This clone has at least ten counts. The chain recombines TRBV13 with TRBJ2-7, with a possible D match to TRBD2 (5 bases). V was clipped by 3 bases and J by 1 base, with 10 bases between them. The CDR3 runs to 14 residues. In germline, CDR1 is PRHDT, CDR2 FYEKMQ (reference sequence). CDR3 amino acids: CASSLSGISYEQYF. The CDR3, as DNA: TGTGCCAGCAGCTTGAGCGGCATTTCCTACGAGCAGTACTTC.

This rearrangement joins TRBV4-3 to TRBJ1-6; 10 bases fit TRBD1. V was clipped by 2 bases and J by 9 bases; unmatched bases: 16. This CDR3 has 19 amino acids. In germline, CDR1 is LGHNA, CDR2 YSLEER. DNA of the CDR3: TGCGCCAGCAGCCAAATCTGGGGACAGGGGACAGGGTCGGTTTCACCCCTCCACTTT. This encodes CASSQIWGQGTGSVSPLHF.

V gene TRBV28 combines with J gene TRBJ2-3, with TRBD2 matching 9 bases. Germline lookup yields CDR1 MDHEN and CDR2 SYDVKM. With V trimmed by 1 base and J by 7 bases, 9 bases remained unmatched. This CDR3 has 16 residues. Here the CDR3 DNA reads TGTGCCAGCAGTTTATCTAGTAGCGGGAGCTCGAATACGCAGTATTTT. Residues: CASSLSSSGSSNTQYF.

This clone was seen a few times. This chain connects TRBV6-5 to TRBJ2-4; the D gene is possibly TRBD1 (6 bases). CDR3 length equals 13 residues. Trimming pared 5 bases from V and 6 bases from J, leaving 11 bases between. CDR1 and CDR2 (germline): MNHEY, SVGAGI. CDR3 bases: TGTGCCAGCAGTGATACAGGGTCAAACATTCAGTACTTC. This sequence encodes CASSDTGSNIQYF.

The chain recombines TRBV30 with TRBJ1-2; 8 nucleotides align to TRBD1. The CDR3 consists of 13 residues. With V trimmed by 2 bases and J by 4 bases, 3 bases remained unmatched. The V gene's germline CDR1 is GTSNPN and CDR2 SVGIG (reference sequence). The chain's CDR3 is CAWSLDRGYGYTF. Written as DNA, the CDR3 is TGTGCCTGGAGTCTTGACAGGGGCTATGGCTACACCTTC.

The chain uses TRBV6-5 and TRBJ1-4; D remains unclear. CDR1 is MNHEY and CDR2 is SVGAGI in the germline V gene. The length of the CDR3 is 15 residues. The V and J ends lost 6 bases and 6 bases respectively, with 17 bases between them. CDR3 in DNA: TGTGCCAGCAGCAGATATGGGCAGTCGGATGAAAAACTGTTTTTT. This gives the protein CASSRYGQSDEKLFF.